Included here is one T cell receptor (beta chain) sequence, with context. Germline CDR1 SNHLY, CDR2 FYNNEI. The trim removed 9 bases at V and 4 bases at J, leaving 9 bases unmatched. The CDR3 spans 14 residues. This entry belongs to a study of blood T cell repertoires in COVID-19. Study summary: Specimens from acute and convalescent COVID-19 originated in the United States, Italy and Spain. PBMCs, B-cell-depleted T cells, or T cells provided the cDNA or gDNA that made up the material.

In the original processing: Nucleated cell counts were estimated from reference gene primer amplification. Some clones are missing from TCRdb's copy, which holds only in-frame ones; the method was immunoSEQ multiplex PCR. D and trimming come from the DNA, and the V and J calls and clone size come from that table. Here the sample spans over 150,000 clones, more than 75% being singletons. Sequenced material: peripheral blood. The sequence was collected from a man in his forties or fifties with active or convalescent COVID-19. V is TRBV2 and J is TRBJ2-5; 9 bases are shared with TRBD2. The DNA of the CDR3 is TGTGCCAGTATCGTAGCGGGGGAAGGAGAGACCCAGTACTTC. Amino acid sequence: CASIVAGEGETQYF.